The rows below give T cell receptor beta chains drawn from one sample of a study of blood T cell repertoires in COVID-19. Only in-frame clones appear in the TCRdb table, and some are missing; sequencing was by immunoSEQ multiplex PCR. This sample has 230,000 or so clones; 65% to 85% occur once, and the top ten carry around 3.6%. The sequenced sample consisted of PBMCs or T cells enriched from blood (not recorded which). These receptors all come from a man between 45 and 60 years old who had recovered from COVID-19. CDR3s include the opening cysteine and the closing phenylalanine or tryptophan. Fields, in order: V gene, J gene, CDR3 protein.

v_call: TRBV6-5
j_call: TRBJ1-1
cdr3_aa: CASSSGGANTEAFF

v_call: TRBV6-1
j_call: TRBJ1-2
cdr3_aa: CASSEALYQTGYGYTF

v_call: TRBV7-9
j_call: TRBJ2-7
cdr3_aa: CASSSRDITYEQYF

v_call: TRBV18
j_call: TRBJ1-2
cdr3_aa: CASSPLGYGYTF

v_call: TRBV6-5
j_call: TRBJ1-6
cdr3_aa: CASSYGGQGYNSPLHF

v_call: TRBV14
j_call: TRBJ2-1
cdr3_aa: CASSRKGRDPYNEQFF

v_call: TRBV7-3
j_call: TRBJ1-2
cdr3_aa: CASSLIPSTGGNYGYTF

v_call: TRBV19
j_call: TRBJ2-1
cdr3_aa: CASSILLAAYNEQFF

v_call: TRBV4-1
j_call: TRBJ2-1
cdr3_aa: CASEYGSGAPSEQFF

v_call: TRBV24-1
j_call: TRBJ2-5
cdr3_aa: CATRPGGGEETQYF

v_call: TRBV5-6
j_call: TRBJ2-7
cdr3_aa: CASSLAAYEQYF

v_call: TRBV5-1
j_call: TRBJ2-5
cdr3_aa: CASSSRLAGGQETQYF

v_call: TRBV5-8
j_call: TRBJ2-1
cdr3_aa: CASSLITSDYNEQFF

v_call: TRBV13
j_call: TRBJ2-7
cdr3_aa: CASSAGGPF

v_call: TRBV6-5
j_call: TRBJ2-5
cdr3_aa: CASSYSSGVQETQYF

v_call: TRBV3-1/TRBV3-2
j_call: TRBJ2-3
cdr3_aa: CASSRDRRTDTQYF

v_call: TRBV28
j_call: TRBJ1-1
cdr3_aa: CASSLRTGGFGTEAFF

v_call: TRBV5-1
j_call: TRBJ2-5
cdr3_aa: CASSLEGTGTGETQYF

v_call: TRBV14
j_call: TRBJ1-2
cdr3_aa: CASSRDRYYGYTF

v_call: TRBV27
j_call: TRBJ2-4
cdr3_aa: CASSFVRGAQAKNIQYF

v_call: TRBV10-3
j_call: TRBJ1-5
cdr3_aa: CAISVLGGGDQPQHF

v_call: TRBV27
j_call: TRBJ1-1
cdr3_aa: CASRGAYTEAFF

v_call: TRBV5-4
j_call: TRBJ2-7
cdr3_aa: CASGRTSGSQSSYEQYF

v_call: TRBV7-8
j_call: TRBJ2-7
cdr3_aa: CASSPGQYYEQYF

v_call: TRBV7-2
j_call: TRBJ2-7
cdr3_aa: CASSLRTSGGYEQYF

v_call: TRBV18
j_call: TRBJ1-5
cdr3_aa: CASSPRGVGDQPQHF

v_call: TRBV5-1
j_call: TRBJ2-3
cdr3_aa: CASSLNGGAADTQYF

v_call: TRBV6-2/TRBV6-3
j_call: TRBJ1-5
cdr3_aa: CASSRTGSNQPQHF

v_call: TRBV21-1
j_call: TRBJ2-1
cdr3_aa: CASSGERESGEQFF

v_call: TRBV9
j_call: TRBJ2-5
cdr3_aa: CASSVDAGETQYF

v_call: TRBV5-4
j_call: TRBJ1-6
cdr3_aa: CASSFDRNSPLHF

v_call: TRBV29-1
j_call: TRBJ1-4
cdr3_aa: CSVGGLNEKLFF

v_call: TRBV14
j_call: TRBJ1-1
cdr3_aa: CASSQATGANTEAFF

v_call: TRBV12-5
j_call: TRBJ2-3
cdr3_aa: CASGAWTPGQGDTQYF

v_call: TRBV21-1
j_call: TRBJ2-3
cdr3_aa: CASSDPGRRGPAPAHTQYF

v_call: TRBV18
j_call: TRBJ2-3
cdr3_aa: CASSRMPQGRTDTQYF

v_call: TRBV2
j_call: TRBJ1-2
cdr3_aa: CASRAGPHYGYTF

v_call: TRBV7-9
j_call: TRBJ2-2
cdr3_aa: CASGTVAGELFF

v_call: TRBV27
j_call: TRBJ2-7
cdr3_aa: CASSATGPYEQYF

v_call: TRBV7-3
j_call: TRBJ2-3
cdr3_aa: CASSQAGGSTDTQYF

v_call: TRBV6-5
j_call: TRBJ1-5
cdr3_aa: CASSYYQGRQPQHF

v_call: TRBV5-5
j_call: TRBJ1-3
cdr3_aa: CASGQGLSGNTIYF

v_call: TRBV30
j_call: TRBJ1-2
cdr3_aa: CASFGGNGYTF

v_call: TRBV18
j_call: TRBJ2-3
cdr3_aa: CASSPGQGVADTQYF

v_call: TRBV7-2
j_call: TRBJ1-2
cdr3_aa: CASSSPPGTRRRADYGYTF

v_call: TRBV6-5
j_call: TRBJ1-2
cdr3_aa: CASSSGGQGFGYTF

v_call: TRBV11-2
j_call: TRBJ2-3
cdr3_aa: CASSLRAGGGTDTQYF

v_call: TRBV18
j_call: TRBJ1-6
cdr3_aa: CASSRGTGGGSPLHF

v_call: TRBV5-1
j_call: TRBJ2-3
cdr3_aa: CASSFGGLTDTQYF

v_call: TRBV7-3
j_call: TRBJ1-6
cdr3_aa: CASSNRDRADSPLHF

v_call: TRBV19
j_call: TRBJ2-5
cdr3_aa: CASSIDLAAQETQYF

v_call: TRBV28
j_call: TRBJ1-6
cdr3_aa: CASITGWKSPLHF

v_call: TRBV11-1
j_call: TRBJ2-7
cdr3_aa: CASSRRVAGTFYEQYF

v_call: TRBV4-2
j_call: TRBJ2-1
cdr3_aa: CASSQRGLGQQAEQFF

v_call: TRBV5-6
j_call: TRBJ2-2
cdr3_aa: CASSLGFLGGTGELFF

v_call: TRBV27
j_call: TRBJ2-1
cdr3_aa: CASSLVGGRASYNEQFF

v_call: TRBV6-2/TRBV6-3
j_call: TRBJ2-1
cdr3_aa: CASSYDRAYNEQFF

v_call: TRBV7-3
j_call: TRBJ2-5
cdr3_aa: CASSYSGGARETQYF

v_call: TRBV6-1
j_call: TRBJ2-5
cdr3_aa: CASSEGRGTQYF